These 8 T cell receptor beta chains came from one sample sequenced in a study of Graves' ophthalmopathy and Graves' hyperthyroidism (dated by TCRdb to 2017 to 2018). TCRdb records Illumina HiSeq 2000 as the sequencer. For repertoire sequencing, the TCR beta CDR3 regions were amplified from RNA transcripts. A first-round RT-PCR used HTBI primers with the Qiagen OneStep RT-PCR kit, followed by a second-round multiplex PCR, size selection and purification. The public reads were quality trimmed at Q25 with fastp and then assembled into clones with MiXCR by TCRdb, keeping productive beta chains. Every distinct CDR3 protein forms one entry, paired with its most common genes and DNA. The sample has around 670,000 distinct CDR3 sequences on record, roughly 41% of them singletons. Jointly, the top ten make up 35% to 55% of the sample. Source material: peripheral blood. The receptors here all came from an adult man with Graves' ophthalmopathy.

The genes are TRBV19 and TRBJ2-7; D uncertain. Germline CDR1 LNHDA, CDR2 SQIVND (reference sequence). Trimming cost V 5 bases and J 6 bases, with 20 bases left between them. The CDR3 sequence is 15 residues long. CDR3 in DNA: TGTGCCAGTAGTCTCGCGGCAGATAGGAGCTGCGAGCAGTACTTC. Translating gives CASSLAADRSCEQYF.

The sample holds a few counts of this clonotype. The gene calls are TRBV28 and TRBJ2-7; 8 bases are shared with TRBD2. The V gene's germline CDR1 is MDHEN and CDR2 SYDVKM. V trimming: 6 bases; J trimming: 5 bases; junction bases outside the gene matches: 9. This CDR3 has 14 residues. The DNA for the CDR3 is TGTGCCAGCAGACGGACTAGCCTATTCAACGAGCAGTACTTC. The encoded protein is CASRRTSLFNEQYF.

This clonotype has more than one count but fewer than ten. The rearrangement links TRBV9 to TRBJ2-7; D not resolved. The V end was cut by 3 bases, the J end by 0 bases, with 13 bases between. Germline V gene lookup returns CDR1 SGDLS and CDR2 YYNGEE. The CDR3 runs to 15 residues. The CDR3 here is CASSDGSFNSYEQYF. The CDR3 nucleotides are TGTGCCAGCAGCGATGGGTCGTTTAACTCCTACGAGCAGTACTTC.

About this clonotype itself: A much more abundant neighbour one base away suggests this may be a read error. The chain carries TRBV7-9 and TRBJ1-4, with no clear D. This CDR3 contains 14 residues. Per the germline V gene, CDR1 is SEHNR and CDR2 is FQNEAQ (reference sequence). CDR3 nucleotides: TGTGCCAGCAGCCCAAGCGCAACTAATGAAAGACTGTTTTTT. It yields the protein CASSPSATNERLFF.

The V and J genes are TRBV2 and TRBJ1-4, with 7 positions matching TRBD1. Germline CDR1 reads SNHLY; CDR2 reads FYNNEI. With 4 bases clipped from V and 4 bases from J, the junction kept 6 bases outside the gene matches. CDR3 length equals 15 residues. CDR3 residues: CASSARDSINEKLFF. Written as DNA, the CDR3 is TGTGCCAGCAGTGCCCGGGACAGCATTAATGAAAAACTGTTTTTT.

The chain joins TRBV20-1 to TRBJ1-2; tentatively, D is TRBD1 (5 bases). The CDR3 extends over 14 amino acids. Per germline, CDR1 DFQATT and CDR2 SNEGSKA (reference sequence). Trimming stripped 6 bases from V and 7 bases from J, with 21 bases between. DNA for the CDR3: TGCAGTGCCAGCAGCTTCCGAGGGACCAGTGGCTACACCTTC. Translation: CSASSFRGTSGYTF.

The table lists this clonotype with many counts. V usage is TRBV10-1 and J usage is TRBJ1-3; D is undetermined. The V and J ends lost 0 bases and 3 bases respectively, with 6 bases between them. Germline V CDR1 and CDR2: WNHNN, SYGVQD (reference sequence). The CDR3 runs to 14 residues. The CDR3 sequence: CASSESGIGNTIYF. Written as DNA, the CDR3 is TGCGCCAGCAGTGAGTCAGGGATTGGAAACACCATATATTTT.

V and J are TRBV20-1 and TRBJ2-6, with a weak D call TRBD2 (5 bases). The CDR3 extends over 15 amino acids. Germline-derived CDR1 and CDR2 are DFQATT and SNEGSKA (reference sequence). Trimming took off 0 bases at V and 1 base at J, with 7 bases between the two ends. CDR3 region: CSARDTSSGANVLTF. Here the CDR3 DNA reads TGCAGTGCTAGAGATACTAGTTCTGGGGCCAACGTCCTGACTTTC.